The 21 T cell receptor beta chains given below trace back to one sample, sequenced in a study of shared clonotypes between healthy human individuals. The table came from immunoSEQ multiplex PCR; TCRdb's copy has only in-frame clones and leaves some out. In the table there are around 1.6 million clones, nearly 99% of which are singletons. The sample taken for sequencing was naive CD4+ T cells sorted from blood. The subset was: CD45RA+ positively selected. Receptors originate from a man between 25 and 39 years old in good health.

V is TRBV7-8 and J is TRBJ2-7; 8 bases are a match to TRBD1. This CDR3 has 15 amino acids. V was pared by 2 bases and J by 3 bases, with 6 bases of the junction left unmatched. Germline values: CDR1 SGHVS, CDR2 FQNEAQ. CDR3 region: CASSLWSGTGYEQYF. CDR3 sequence (DNA): TGTGCCAGCAGCTTATGGTCCGGGACAGGCTACGAGCAGTACTTC.

This rearrangement joins TRBV2 to TRBJ2-7, with 10 bases that match TRBD2. The CDR3 has 15 amino acids. Per germline, CDR1 SNHLY and CDR2 FYNNEI. Trimming took 4 bases from V and 2 from J; bases not matched to a gene: 5. In DNA, the CDR3 is TGTGCCAGCAGTGGCGGACTAGCGGTTACCTACGAGCAGTACTTC. It is translated as CASSGGLAVTYEQYF.

CDR3 residues: CASSTAGGWGTDTQYF. The CDR3 DNA is TGTGCCAGTAGTACAGCAGGGGGCTGGGGCACAGATACGCAGTATTTT. The chain combines TRBV19 with TRBJ2-3; 8 nucleotides line up with TRBD1. Trimming removed 4 bases from V and 1 base from J; junction bases left unmatched: 7. Germline assignment: CDR1 LNHDA and CDR2 SQIVND (reference sequence). The CDR3 runs to 16 residues.

The CDR3 loop reads CASISSWLSSYEQYF. DNA for the CDR3: TGTGCCAGCATCTCGTCTTGGTTAAGCTCCTACGAGCAGTACTTC. The chain combines TRBV27 with TRBJ2-7; the D is unclear. In germline, CDR1 is MNHEY, CDR2 SMNVEV (reference sequence). The V gene lost 7 bases and the J gene lost 0 bases, with 16 bases spanning the gap. The CDR3 is 15 residues long.

The chain carries TRBV5-4 and TRBJ2-3, with 8 bases fitting TRBD2. J gave up 3 bases and V 10 bases, and 13 bases lay outside the gene matches. From germline, CDR1 is SGHNT and CDR2 YYREEE (reference sequence). The CDR3 has 15 residues. CDR3 in DNA: TGTGCCGTCATCTGGGACGGGAGGGCAACAGATACGCAGTATTTT. This encodes CAVIWDGRATDTQYF.

This clone came up once. The chain recombines TRBV4-3 with TRBJ2-7; 13 bases agree with TRBD2. The CDR3 consists of 17 residues. CDR1 is LGHNA and CDR2 is YSLEER in the germline V gene. With 0 bases clipped from V and 7 bases from J, the junction kept 9 bases outside the gene matches. This chain's CDR3 is CASSQDILAGGPGEQYF. The CDR3 DNA sequence: TGCGCCAGCAGCCAAGATATACTAGCGGGAGGGCCGGGGGAGCAGTACTTC.

The rearrangement uses TRBV6-1 and TRBJ2-1; 11 bases are a match to TRBD2. Germline V gene lookup returns CDR1 MNHNS and CDR2 SASEGT. This CDR3 region has 15 residues. V was pared by 2 bases and J by 9 bases, with 6 bases of the junction left unmatched. CDR3 sequence: CASSELTSGRGEQFF. The CDR3 region has the DNA TGTGCCAGCAGTGAACTAACTAGCGGGAGAGGTGAGCAGTTCTTC.

Only one count was recorded for this clone. The chain combines TRBV11-3 with TRBJ1-1; no reliable D call. Trimming shortened V by 5 bases and J by 5 bases, and 15 bases separated the two germline ends. Germline V gene sequence: CDR1 SGHNT, CDR2 YENEEA. CDR3 length: 14 amino acids. In nucleotides, the CDR3 is TGTGCCAGCAGCCCCGGACCCTCGGGGACTGAAGCTTTCTTT. Amino acid sequence: CASSPGPSGTEAFF.

As to this clone: This same CDR3 is encoded by further DNA sequences in the sample. This rearrangement joins TRBV11-2 to TRBJ1-1; D not certain. V was pared by 3 bases and J by 0 bases, with 5 bases between. Germline V gene data show CDR1 as SGHAT and CDR2 as FQNNGV. This CDR3 spans 13 amino acids. CDR3 nucleotides: TGTGCCAGCAGCTTGGGGATGAACACTGAAGCTTTCTTT. Its protein is CASSLGMNTEAFF.

The chain links TRBV30 to TRBJ1-4, with D maybe TRBD1 (5 bases). The CDR3 loop spans 12 amino acids. Germline V CDR1 and CDR2: GTSNPN, SVGIG (reference sequence). V was pared by 8 bases and J by 6 bases, with 13 bases between. CDR3 nucleotides: TGTGCCACACGGGCAGGGTATGAAAAACTGTTTTTT. Translating it yields CATRAGYEKLFF.

The genes are TRBV25-1 and TRBJ2-2; 7 nucleotides match TRBD2. Germline loops: CDR1 MGHDK, CDR2 SYGVNS. The CDR3 extends over 15 amino acids. The V gene end was trimmed by 7 bases and the J gene end by 2 bases; junction bases not matched to a gene: 7. In nucleotides, the CDR3 is TGTGCCAGCATCGGCGGGAGAAAAAACACCGGGGAGCTGTTTTTT. Translating gives CASIGGRKNTGELFF.

CDR3 sequence reads: CASSKQRATNEKLFF. The CDR3 DNA sequence: TGTGCCAGCAGCAAACAGCGTGCAACTAATGAAAAACTGTTTTTT. The chain carries TRBV7-2 and TRBJ1-4, with D unresolved. The CDR3 is 15 residues long. Germline assignment: CDR1 SGHTA and CDR2 FQGNSA. Between the trimmed V and J ends, which lost 5 bases and 0 bases, there was a span of 10 bases. The full variable domain, with the rest looked up from reference TRBV7-2 and TRBJ1-4, is GAGVSQSPSNKVTEKGKDVELRCDPISGHTALYWYRQSLGQGLEFLIYFQGNSAPDKSGLPSDRFSAERTGGSVSTLTIQRTQQEDSAVYLCASSKQRATNEKLFFGSGTQLSVL.

The chain links TRBV27 to TRBJ2-7; 9 nucleotides line up with TRBD1. This CDR3 contains 16 residues. CDR1 MNHEY and CDR2 SMNVEV come from the germline V gene (reference sequence). With V trimmed by 5 bases and J by 3 bases, 11 bases remained unmatched. The CDR3 here is CASSPKPGTGYYEQYF. DNA of the CDR3: TGTGCCAGCAGTCCCAAACCCGGGACAGGGTACTACGAGCAGTACTTC.

The rearrangement uses TRBV4-1 and TRBJ1-1; no clear D gene. CDR3 length equals 12 residues. CDR1 and CDR2 from the germline V gene are MGHRA and YSYEKL. V was pared by 1 base and J by 6 bases, with 6 bases between. The chain's CDR3 is CASSQVYSEAFF. The CDR3 DNA reads as TGCGCCAGCAGCCAAGTATACTCTGAAGCTTTCTTT.

The chain links TRBV4-1 to TRBJ2-3, with D possibly being TRBD2 (6 bases). The CDR3 totals 14 residues. Trimming pared 1 base from V and 1 base from J, leaving 6 bases between. Germline V gene sequence: CDR1 MGHRA, CDR2 YSYEKL. The DNA of the CDR3 is TGCGCCAGCAGCCAAGGGGGGGGCACAGATACGCAGTATTTT. Protein: CASSQGGGTDTQYF.

V is TRBV2 and J is TRBJ2-3; D gene uncertain. Germline V gives CDR1 SNHLY, CDR2 FYNNEI. CDR3 size: 15 residues. Trimming removed 7 bases from V and 0 bases from J, with 14 bases in between. The DNA for the CDR3 is TGTGCCAGCAAGTCTCGATTGAGTAGCACAGATACGCAGTATTTT. Translation: CASKSRLSSTDTQYF.

With respect to this clone: The same CDR3 is also encoded by other DNA sequences in this sample. The V gene is TRBV20-1, the J gene TRBJ2-3; unclear D gene. With 1 base removed from V and 3 bases from J, the gap between germline ends came to 2 bases. The germline gives CDR1 DFQATT, CDR2 SNEGSKA (reference sequence). The CDR3 consists of 11 residues. DNA of the CDR3: TGCAGTGCTAGAGTTACAGATACGCAGTATTTT. This codes for CSARVTDTQYF.

The chain is built from TRBV6-1 and TRBJ1-5, with TRBD1 as a possible D gene (5 bases). Germline V gives CDR1 MNHNS, CDR2 SASEGT. CDR3 length equals 16 residues. V was shortened by 3 bases and J by 7 bases, with 19 bases between the two germline ends. The CDR3 sequence: CASSDGRGRVKQPQHF. The CDR3 nucleotides read TGTGCCAGCAGTGATGGAAGAGGCAGGGTAAAGCAGCCCCAGCATTTT.

The chain recombines TRBV6-5 with TRBJ1-1, with a possible D match to TRBD1 (5 bases). V lost 5 bases, J lost 8 bases, and 15 bases lay in between. Germline assignment: CDR1 MNHEY and CDR2 SVGAGI. The CDR3 covers 13 residues. In DNA form, the CDR3 reads TGTGCCAGCAGTCCCGGGGGGGGATCCGAAGCTTTCTTT. It translates to CASSPGGGSEAFF.

The DNA for the CDR3 is TGTGCCAGCAGCTCCAGACCTAGCGGGAGAACAGATACGCAGTATTTT. Translation: CASSSRPSGRTDTQYF. The chain couples TRBV11-2 to TRBJ2-3, with TRBD2 identical over 10 bases. Losses at the gene ends were 4 bases for V and 3 bases for J; bases not matched to a gene: 7. CDR3 length equals 16 residues. Germline lookup yields CDR1 SGHAT and CDR2 FQNNGV.

A remark on this clone: The identical CDR3 is also encoded by other nucleotide sequences in the sample. The chain joins TRBV7-2 to TRBJ2-5; D gene uncertain. Germline CDR1 reads SGHTA; CDR2 reads FQGNSA. The CDR3 consists of 14 residues. V was shortened by 0 bases and J by 2 bases, with 7 bases between the two germline ends. The chain's CDR3 is CASSLAHRQETQYF. CDR3 sequence (DNA): TGTGCCAGCAGCTTAGCGCACCGACAAGAGACCCAGTACTTC.